These T cell receptor beta chains were read from a single sample in a study of blood T cell repertoires in COVID-19. Repertoires were generated with immunoSEQ multiplex PCR, while TCRdb's copy carries only in-frame clones and drops some. The sample lists 80,000 to 100,000 clones; approximately 86% were seen once. Sequencing was carried out using peripheral blood. All receptors derive from a woman aged 80 or over with acute or convalescent COVID-19. Each CDR3 is given with its conserved first and last residue. The D gene is left open where the match is weak. Only some rows state a clone size, as once, few, many or a class for expanded clones.

abundance	d_gene	v_gene	j_gene	CDR3aa	CDR3nt
.	TRBD2	TRBV24-1	TRBJ2-3	CATSDRRASGGHSTDTQYF	TGTGCCACCAGTGACAGGCGGGCTAGCGGGGGGCATAGCACAGATACGCAGTATTTT
few	TRBD1	TRBV28	TRBJ2-7	CASSFRQGANEQYF	TGTGCCAGCAGTTTCCGGCAGGGGGCCAACGAGCAGTACTTC
.	.	TRBV19	TRBJ2-3	CASTLRGVGTDTQYF	TGTGCCAGTACCCTTCGGGGAGTGGGGACAGATACGCAGTATTTT
.	.	TRBV7-9	TRBJ1-2	CASSHRVSGRDGYTF	TGTGCCAGCAGCCACCGGGTCTCCGGCAGGGATGGCTACACCTTC
.	TRBD2	TRBV7-2	TRBJ2-1	CASSFLAGGIYNEQFF	TGTGCCAGCAGCTTCCTAGCGGGGGGGATCTACAATGAGCAGTTCTTC
.	.	TRBV2	TRBJ2-3	CASSEDSPQYF	TGTGCCAGCAGTGAAGACTCCCCGCAGTATTTT
once	TRBD2	TRBV5-1	TRBJ2-1	CASSWGASGGNNEQFF	TGCGCCAGCAGCTGGGGCGCTAGCGGGGGCAACAATGAGCAGTTCTTC
.	TRBD1	TRBV29-1	TRBJ2-7	CSAGRGTGGYEQYF	TGCAGCGCTGGAAGGGGGACAGGGGGCTACGAGCAGTACTTC
.	TRBD2	TRBV9	TRBJ2-3	CASSGLAGAPTFSTDTQYF	TGTGCCAGCAGCGGGCTAGCGGGGGCGCCGACCTTTAGCACAGATACGCAGTATTTT
.	.	TRBV4-1	TRBJ1-2	CASSPSRRGYGYTF	TGCGCCAGCAGCCCGTCGAGGAGGGGATATGGCTACACCTTC
.	TRBD1	TRBV29-1	TRBJ1-3	CSAIAGQGVSKSSGNTIYF	TGCAGCGCCATCGCAGGACAGGGTGTGTCGAAGAGCTCTGGAAACACCATATATTTT
.	.	TRBV5-1	TRBJ1-3	CASSSILGNTIYF	TGCGCCAGCAGCAGCATTCTTGGAAACACCATATATTTT
.	TRBD1	TRBV5-1	TRBJ1-2	CASMATGDRHGGYTF	TGCGCCAGCATGGCAACCGGGGACAGGCACGGCGGCTACACCTTC
.	TRBD2	TRBV27	TRBJ2-2	CASSLIWDYPTGELFF	TGTGCCAGCAGTTTAATCTGGGACTATCCCACCGGGGAGCTGTTTTTT
.	.	TRBV5-1	TRBJ2-7	CASSPAGLGSYEQYF	TGCGCCAGCAGTCCAGCCGGACTGGGCTCCTACGAGCAGTACTTC
once	.	TRBV7-9	TRBJ2-5	CASSLAHRKPSETQYF	TGTGCCAGCAGCTTAGCGCACAGGAAGCCTTCAGAGACCCAGTACTTC
once	.	TRBV10-3	TRBJ1-3	CAIRATGSSSGNTIYF	TGTGCCATCAGAGCCACGGGATCCAGCTCTGGAAACACCATATATTTT
.	.	TRBV5-4	TRBJ1-3	CASSPGPGNTIYF	TGTGCCAGCAGCCCAGGGCCCGGAAACACCATATATTTT
.	.	TRBV7-9	TRBJ2-1	CASSLGQGSHEQFF	TGTGCCAGCAGCTTAGGGCAGGGGTCTCATGAGCAGTTCTTC
.	TRBD1	TRBV9	TRBJ1-4	CASSARENRGANEKLFF	TGTGCCAGCAGCGCCCGGGAAAACAGGGGGGCTAATGAAAAACTGTTTTTT
.	TRBD1	TRBV7-8	TRBJ1-1	CASSSTGGNTEAFF	TGTGCCAGCAGCTCGACAGGGGGCAACACTGAAGCTTTCTTT
once	.	TRBV2	TRBJ1-5	CASSRGFDNQPQHF	TGTGCCAGCAGCAGGGGCTTCGACAATCAGCCCCAGCATTTT
.	TRBD1	TRBV5-1	TRBJ2-1	CASSLGTGLRSYNEQFF	TGCGCCAGCAGCTTGGGGACAGGGCTACGCTCCTACAATGAGCAGTTCTTC
few	.	TRBV6-6	TRBJ1-5	CASSPPGRGGDQPQHF	TGTGCCAGCAGCCCCCCCGGTAGGGGCGGTGATCAGCCCCAGCATTTT
.	.	TRBV10-3	TRBJ2-7	CAVQGSYEQYF	TGTGCCGTACAGGGTTCCTACGAGCAGTACTTC
.	TRBD2	TRBV5-1	TRBJ2-7	CASRRGEYYEQYF	TGCGCCAGCAGGCGGGGGGAATACTACGAGCAGTACTTC
.	TRBD2	TRBV6-5	TRBJ2-7	CASSYSGGVYEQYF	TGTGCCAGCAGTTACAGCGGGGGAGTCTACGAGCAGTACTTC